The rows below give T cell receptor beta chains drawn from one sample of a study of T cells after yellow fever vaccination. TCRdb re-called the 5' RACE reads with MiXCR, one entry per CDR3 protein. The repertoire includes some 560,000 distinct CDR3 sequences, over 15% of them detected once, and roughly 13% sits in the top ten. The material was PBMCs, obtained 15 days after the yellow fever booster vaccination. The receptors originated from a man between 25 and 39 years old who received the YFV17D yellow fever vaccine. Each CDR3 is given without its conserved first and last residue. A D gene is named only where the DNA matches it firmly.

d_gene,v_gene,CDR3aa
TRBD1,TRBV12-3/TRBV12-4,ASSRRPGQINSGNTIY
-,TRBV20-1,CARDPDIWGNQPQH
-,TRBV28,ASSPGTSDGEQF
-,TRBV29-1,SVEWRDSYEQN
TRBD2,TRBV12-3/TRBV12-4,ASRLGTSGTGELF
TRBD2,TRBV6-5,ASSYSGRAGNEQF
TRBD1,TRBV27,ASSKSPGQGALGYT
-,TRBV28,ASSQNNSPLH
-,TRBV15,ATSRDQTQY
TRBD2,TRBV6-5,ASRTDRGGETQY
-,TRBV6-1,ASRWGEAADTQY
-,TRBV28,ASHRDPDTQY
-,TRBV29-1,SVGGVETQY
-,TRBV5-1,ASSLEGLSSNQPQH
-,TRBV4-3,ASSQDRGRDEQF
-,TRBV7-9,ASSHRDLSYNEQF
-,TRBV4-2,ASSQEYRADSGANVLT
-,TRBV12-3/TRBV12-4,ASTTVGNTGELF
TRBD1,TRBV5-4,ASSSTGKFQETQY
-,TRBV20-1,SARNFGNTQY
TRBD1,TRBV18,ASSARTGNSPLH
-,TRBV7-2,ASSLAPGDGGGYT
-,TRBV7-2,ASSLAGGDLGGEQF
-,TRBV7-9,ASSSGPLMELF
-,TRBV5-1,ASSLDRSGEQF
TRBD2,TRBV7-9,ASSSGLAARNEQF
-,TRBV6-2/TRBV6-3,ASSYAENEKLF
-,TRBV7-2,ASSFSAKETQY
-,TRBV24-1,ATSDSYGYT
TRBD2,TRBV14,ASSLGTSGFYNEQF
TRBD1,TRBV5-1,ASSFDRDGGNTIY
TRBD2,TRBV30,AWNRGRADIQY
TRBD1,TRBV18,ASSPVGQGHEQF
-,TRBV7-2,ASSSGPPAYNEQF
TRBD2,TRBV7-9,ASSTLAGSTTGELF
TRBD2,TRBV6-1,ATRTSGSYNEQF
TRBD1,TRBV5-5,ASSRDRGLNQPQH
TRBD2,TRBV20-1,SAGSSGNEQY
-,TRBV29-1,SVGGGGNEQF
-,TRBV29-1,SVQDSPLGQY
TRBD1,TRBV5-1,ASSLKQGRNEQF
-,TRBV7-2,ASRDRGTGIPYEQY
TRBD2,TRBV5-1,ASHQFSETSGYEQY
TRBD1,TRBV2,ATLRQGAGETQY
TRBD2,TRBV30,AHTPTAGVGTQY